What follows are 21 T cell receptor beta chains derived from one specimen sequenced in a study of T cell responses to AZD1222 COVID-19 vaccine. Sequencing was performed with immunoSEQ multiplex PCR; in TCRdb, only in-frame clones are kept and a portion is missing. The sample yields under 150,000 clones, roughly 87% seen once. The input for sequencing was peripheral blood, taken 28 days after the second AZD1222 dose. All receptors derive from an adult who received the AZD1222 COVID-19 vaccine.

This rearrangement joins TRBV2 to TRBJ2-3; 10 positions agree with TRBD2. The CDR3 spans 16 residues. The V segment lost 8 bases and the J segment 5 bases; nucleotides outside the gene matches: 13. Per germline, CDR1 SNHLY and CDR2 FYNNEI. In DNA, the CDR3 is TGTGCCAGCCCAGCCCGGAGCGGGGGGGTGGAAGATACGCAGTATTTT. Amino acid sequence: CASPARSGGVEDTQYF.

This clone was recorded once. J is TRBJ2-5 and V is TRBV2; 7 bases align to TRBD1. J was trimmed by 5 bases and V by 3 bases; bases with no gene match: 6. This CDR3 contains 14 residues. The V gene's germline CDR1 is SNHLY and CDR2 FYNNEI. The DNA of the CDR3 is TGTGCCAGCAGTGAGAGGGGGCTTGGGGAGACCCAGTACTTC. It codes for CASSERGLGETQYF.

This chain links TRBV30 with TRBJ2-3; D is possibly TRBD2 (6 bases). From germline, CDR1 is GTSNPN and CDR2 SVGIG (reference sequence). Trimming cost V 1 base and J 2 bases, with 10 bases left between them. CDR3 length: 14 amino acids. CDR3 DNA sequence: TGTGCCTGGAGTGCTAGGACTATCACAGATACGCAGTATTTT. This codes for CAWSARTITDTQYF.

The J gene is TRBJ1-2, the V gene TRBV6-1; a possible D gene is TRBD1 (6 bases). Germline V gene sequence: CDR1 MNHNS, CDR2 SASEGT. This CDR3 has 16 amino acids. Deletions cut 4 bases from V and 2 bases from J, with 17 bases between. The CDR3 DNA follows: TGTGCCAGCAGTGCACAGGGTACGATGCGAAACTATGGCTACACCTTC. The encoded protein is CASSAQGTMRNYGYTF.

The DNA for the CDR3 is TGCAGCGTTGACCGGGACCGCGACACTGAAGCTTTCTTT. It yields the protein CSVDRDRDTEAFF. The genes are TRBV29-1 and TRBJ1-1, with a tentative D call TRBD1 (5 bases). This CDR3 is 13 amino acids long. V was clipped by 3 bases and J by 3 bases, with 11 bases between them. Germline lookup yields CDR1 SQVTM and CDR2 ANQGSEA. Filled out from reference TRBV29-1 and TRBJ1-1, the complete variable domain reads SAVISQKPSRDICQRGTSLTIQCQVDSQVTMMFWYRQQPGQSLTLIATANQGSEATYESGFVIDKFPISRPNLTFSTLTVSNMSPEDSSIYLCSVDRDRDTEAFFGQGTRLTVV.

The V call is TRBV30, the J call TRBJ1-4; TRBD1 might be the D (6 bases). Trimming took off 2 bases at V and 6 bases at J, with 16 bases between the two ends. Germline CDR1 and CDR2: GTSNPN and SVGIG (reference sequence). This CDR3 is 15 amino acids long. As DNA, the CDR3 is TGTGCCTGGAGTTTCACAGGGTTATTAGATGAAAAACTGTTTTTT. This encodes CAWSFTGLLDEKLFF. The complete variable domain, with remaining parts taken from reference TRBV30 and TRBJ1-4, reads SQTIHQWPATLVQPVGSPLSLECTVEGTSNPNLYWYRQAAGRGLQLLFYSVGIGQISSEVPQNLSASRPQDRQFILSSKKLLLSDSGFYLCAWSFTGLLDEKLFFGSGTQLSVL.

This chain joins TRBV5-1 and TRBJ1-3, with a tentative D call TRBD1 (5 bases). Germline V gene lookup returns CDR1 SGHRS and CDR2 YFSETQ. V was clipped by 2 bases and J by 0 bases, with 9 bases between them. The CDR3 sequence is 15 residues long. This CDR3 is CASSLTGSSGNTIYF. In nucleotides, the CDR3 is TGCGCCAGCAGCTTAACAGGATCCTCTGGAAACACCATATATTTT.

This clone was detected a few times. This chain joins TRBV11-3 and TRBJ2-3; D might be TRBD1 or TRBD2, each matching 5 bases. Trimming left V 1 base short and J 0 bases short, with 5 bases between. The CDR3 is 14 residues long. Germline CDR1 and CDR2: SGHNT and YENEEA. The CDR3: CASSLGGSTDTQYF. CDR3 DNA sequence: TGTGCCAGCAGCTTAGGGGGGAGCACAGATACGCAGTATTTT.

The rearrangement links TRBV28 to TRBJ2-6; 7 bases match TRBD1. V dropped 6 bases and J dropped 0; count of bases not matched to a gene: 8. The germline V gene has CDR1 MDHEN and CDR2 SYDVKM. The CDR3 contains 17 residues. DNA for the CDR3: TGTGCCAGCAGGCGCCGGGACAGCAGCTCTGGGGCCAACGTCCTGACTTTC. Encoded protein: CASRRRDSSSGANVLTF.

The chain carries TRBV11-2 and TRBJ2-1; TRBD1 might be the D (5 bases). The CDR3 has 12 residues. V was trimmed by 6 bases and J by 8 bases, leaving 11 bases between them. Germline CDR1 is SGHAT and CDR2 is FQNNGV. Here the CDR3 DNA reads TGTGCCAGCAGAGGAGACAGCCATGAGCAGTTCTTC. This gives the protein CASRGDSHEQFF.

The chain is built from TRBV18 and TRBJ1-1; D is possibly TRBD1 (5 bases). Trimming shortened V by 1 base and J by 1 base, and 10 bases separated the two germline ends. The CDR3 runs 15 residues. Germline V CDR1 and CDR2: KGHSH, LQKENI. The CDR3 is CASSPQWGKNTEAFF. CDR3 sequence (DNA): TGTGCCAGCTCACCACAATGGGGGAAGAACACTGAAGCTTTCTTT.

The CDR3 sequence: CASSEEWAGNTEAFF. DNA for the CDR3: TGTGCCAGCAGTGAAGAGTGGGCAGGGAACACTGAAGCTTTCTTT. The J gene is TRBJ1-1, the V gene TRBV2, with D unclear. Trimming cost V 1 base and J 1 base, with 10 bases left between them. This CDR3 contains 15 residues. Germline assignment: CDR1 SNHLY and CDR2 FYNNEI.

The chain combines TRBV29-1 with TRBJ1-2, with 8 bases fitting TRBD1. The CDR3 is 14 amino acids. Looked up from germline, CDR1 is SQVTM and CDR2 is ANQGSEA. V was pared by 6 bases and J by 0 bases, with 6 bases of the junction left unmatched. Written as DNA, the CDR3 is TGCAGCGTGGGGACAGGCACTCCTAACTATGGCTACACCTTC. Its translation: CSVGTGTPNYGYTF.

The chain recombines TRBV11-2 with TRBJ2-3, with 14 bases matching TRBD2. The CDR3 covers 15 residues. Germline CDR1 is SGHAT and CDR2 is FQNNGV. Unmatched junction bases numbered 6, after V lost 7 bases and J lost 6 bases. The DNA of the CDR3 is TGTGCCAGCACCAGACTAGCGGGAGGGAGTGATACGCAGTATTTT. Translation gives CASTRLAGGSDTQYF.

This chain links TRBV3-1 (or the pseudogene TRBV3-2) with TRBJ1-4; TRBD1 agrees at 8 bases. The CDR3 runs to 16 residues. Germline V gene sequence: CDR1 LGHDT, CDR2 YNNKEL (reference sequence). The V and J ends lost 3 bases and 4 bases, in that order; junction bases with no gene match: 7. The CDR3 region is CASSHSDRGINEKLFF. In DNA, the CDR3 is TGTGCCAGCAGCCATAGTGACAGGGGTATTAATGAAAAACTGTTTTTT.

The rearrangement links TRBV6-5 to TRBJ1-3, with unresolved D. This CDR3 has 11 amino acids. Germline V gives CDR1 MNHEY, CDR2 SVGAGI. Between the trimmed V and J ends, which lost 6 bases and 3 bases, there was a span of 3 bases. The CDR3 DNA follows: TGTGCCAGCAGGGATGGAAACACCATATATTTT. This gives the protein CASRDGNTIYF.

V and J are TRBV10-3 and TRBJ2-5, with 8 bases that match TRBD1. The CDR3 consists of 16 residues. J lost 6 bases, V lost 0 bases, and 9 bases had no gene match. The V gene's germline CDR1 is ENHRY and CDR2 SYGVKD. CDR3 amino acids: CAISESMDRVGKTQYF. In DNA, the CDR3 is TGTGCCATCAGTGAGTCAATGGACAGGGTGGGGAAGACCCAGTACTTC.

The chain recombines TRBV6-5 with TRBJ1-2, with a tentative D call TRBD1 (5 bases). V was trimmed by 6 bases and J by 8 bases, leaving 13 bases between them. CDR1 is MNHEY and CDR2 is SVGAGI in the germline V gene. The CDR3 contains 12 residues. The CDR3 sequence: CASRRGIGGYTF. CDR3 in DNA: TGTGCCAGCAGGAGGGGAATTGGGGGCTACACCTTC.

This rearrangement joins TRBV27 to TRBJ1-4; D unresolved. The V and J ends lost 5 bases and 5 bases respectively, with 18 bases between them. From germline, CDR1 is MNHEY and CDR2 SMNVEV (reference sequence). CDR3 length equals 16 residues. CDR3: CASSPLRTVRNEKLFF. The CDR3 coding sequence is TGTGCCAGCAGTCCCCTCCGGACGGTGAGGAATGAAAAACTGTTTTTT.

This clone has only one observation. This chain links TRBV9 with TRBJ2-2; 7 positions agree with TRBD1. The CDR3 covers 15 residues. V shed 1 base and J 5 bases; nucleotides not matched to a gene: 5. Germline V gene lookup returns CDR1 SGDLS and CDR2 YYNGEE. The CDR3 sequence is CASSVQGVMTGELFF. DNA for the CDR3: TGTGCCAGCAGCGTACAGGGGGTGATGACCGGGGAGCTGTTTTTT.

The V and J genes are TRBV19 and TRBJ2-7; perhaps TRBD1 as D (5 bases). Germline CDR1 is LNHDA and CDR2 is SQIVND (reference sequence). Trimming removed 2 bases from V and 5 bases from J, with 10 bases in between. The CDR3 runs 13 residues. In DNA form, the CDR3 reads TGTGCCAGTAGTATACCCGGACACGACGAGCAGTACTTC. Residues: CASSIPGHDEQYF.